This is a list of T cell receptor beta chains from one sample in a study of blood T cell repertoires in COVID-19. The data were produced by immunoSEQ multiplex PCR, yet TCRdb's version contains in-frame clones alone and is incomplete. The table shows some 300,000 clones, with around 90% occurring only once. The sequencing input was peripheral blood. All receptors derive from a woman aged 45-65 years with COVID-19, enrolled during active disease. CDR3s include the opening cysteine and the closing phenylalanine or tryptophan. Fields, in order: clone size, V gene, CDR3 protein. The size entry is marked missing in some rows and otherwise reads once, few, many or a size class.

- TRBV5-4 CASTAQGFYNEQFF
few TRBV19 CASSMSGTIYEQYF
- TRBV5-4 CASSTGAYEQYF
- TRBV7-8 CASSPDPPWGRNNEKLFF
- TRBV14 CASSLAGLAGRQYF
- TRBV18 CASSPLDRANTGELFF
few TRBV5-1 CASSAGGTGLKNIQYF
- TRBV7-3 CASSSQGSGNTIYF
- TRBV18 CASSPGTILNNEQFF
- TRBV4-1 CASSQILSGTRRSWYEQYF
- TRBV4-1 CASSLRDRVQPQHF
- TRBV9 CASSPQVEDTEAFF
- TRBV27 CASSARTSDGEQFF
- TRBV5-1 CASSREGGELFF
- TRBV10-3 CAISENLASGSAEQFF